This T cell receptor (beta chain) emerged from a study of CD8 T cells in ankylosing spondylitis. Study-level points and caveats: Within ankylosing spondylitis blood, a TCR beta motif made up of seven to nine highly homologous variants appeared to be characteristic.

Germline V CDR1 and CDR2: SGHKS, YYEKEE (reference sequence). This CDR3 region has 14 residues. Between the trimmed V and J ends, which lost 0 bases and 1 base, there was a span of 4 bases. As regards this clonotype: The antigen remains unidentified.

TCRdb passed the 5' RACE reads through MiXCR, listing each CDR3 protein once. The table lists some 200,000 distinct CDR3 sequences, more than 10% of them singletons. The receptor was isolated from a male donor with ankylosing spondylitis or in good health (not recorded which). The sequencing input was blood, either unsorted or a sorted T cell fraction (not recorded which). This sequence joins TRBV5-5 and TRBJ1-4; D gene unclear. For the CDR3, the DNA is TGTGCCAGCAGCTTGGTAGGAACTAATGAAAAACTGTTTTTT. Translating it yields CASSLVGTNEKLFF.